Detailed here is one T cell receptor beta chain. Its antigen is not identified. These data come from a study of cytomegalovirus exposure and HLA in healthy donors. Study results and caveats: The study reported that TCR beta sequences accurately predicted HLA-A and HLA-B alleles in most subjects. In vitro checks showed that three CMV-associated chains really do target CMV antigens. Under 20,000 TCR beta sequences were associated with HLA alleles at 0.05 false discovery rate in a later analysis. TCR beta V- and J-gene trimming, according to a later analysis, was linked to a missense DCLRE1C variant.

CDR1 and CDR2 from the germline V gene are LNHDA and SQIVND (reference sequence). The junction had 15 bases not matched to a gene; V was cut back by 5 bases and J by 10 bases. The CDR3 extends over 15 amino acids. PCR was performed using 60 Vbeta and 13 Jbeta primers. Using immunoSEQ multiplex PCR, the repertoire was profiled, and TCRdb retains in-frame clones only, with some absent. Here the sample spans roughly 69,000 clones, 60% to 85% being singletons. Sequences were obtained from PBMCs. The sequence came from a man younger than 35 in good health and CMV-seronegative. The V call is TRBV19, the J call TRBJ2-5; 8 bases agree with TRBD2. The CDR3: CASSPRGSGGGDQYF. DNA of the CDR3: TGTGCCAGTAGTCCCCGGGGAAGCGGGGGAGGGGACCAGTACTTC. The variable domain in full, with the rest retrieved from reference TRBV19 and TRBJ2-5, is DGGITQSPKYLFRKEGQNVTLSCEQNLNHDAMYWYRQDPGQGLRLIYYSQIVNDFQKGDIAEGYSVSREKKESFPLTVTSAQKNPTAFYLCASSPRGSGGGDQYFGPGTRLLVL.